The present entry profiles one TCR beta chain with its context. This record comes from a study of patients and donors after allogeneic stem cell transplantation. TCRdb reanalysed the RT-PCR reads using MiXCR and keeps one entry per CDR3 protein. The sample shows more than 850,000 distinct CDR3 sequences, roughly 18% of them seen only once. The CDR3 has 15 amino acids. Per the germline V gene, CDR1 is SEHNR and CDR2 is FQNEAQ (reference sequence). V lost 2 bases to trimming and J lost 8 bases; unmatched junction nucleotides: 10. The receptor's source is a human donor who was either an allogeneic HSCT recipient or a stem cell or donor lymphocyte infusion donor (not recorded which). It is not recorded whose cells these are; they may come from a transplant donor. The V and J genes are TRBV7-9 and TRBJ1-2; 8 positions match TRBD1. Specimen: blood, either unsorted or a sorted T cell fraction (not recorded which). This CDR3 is CASSLLSRGQEGYTF. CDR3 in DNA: TGTGCCAGCAGCTTACTAAGCAGGGGGCAAGAAGGCTACACCTTC.